A selection of T cell receptor beta chains follows, all from one sample in a study of identical twins. MiXCR, run by TCRdb on the 5' RACE reads, gives a single entry per CDR3 protein. This table holds 200,000 to 250,000 distinct CDR3 sequences, 10% to 13% found once. Sequences were obtained from memory T cells sorted from blood. These receptors were collected from a man in his fifties or sixties in good health. The CDR3 runs from the conserved cysteine through the conserved F or W. The order of the fields is J gene, D gene, CDR3 length, V gene, clone size, CDR3 protein, CDR3 DNA. A D gene is named only where the DNA matches it firmly. Clone size appears in some rows only: once, few, many, or a class for an expanded clone.

>TRBJ2-5|.|12|TRBV20-1|.
CSGSQRTETQYF
TGCAGCGGGTCCCAAAGGACGGAGACCCAGTACTTC
>TRBJ2-7|.|13|TRBV7-8|many
CASSLGRLGEQYF
TGTGCCAGCAGCTTAGGACGTCTCGGAGAGCAGTACTTC
>TRBJ1-1|.|15|TRBV6-1|many
CASTKGGNLGTEAFF
TGTGCCAGCACGAAGGGGGGAAACCTGGGGACTGAAGCTTTCTTT
>TRBJ2-7|.|14|TRBV7-8|many
CASSQTLAGVEQYF
TGTGCCAGCAGCCAAACACTAGCCGGTGTGGAGCAGTACTTC
>TRBJ2-3|TRBD2|15|TRBV9|few
CASSGRTSDTDTQYF
TGTGCCAGCAGCGGAAGGACTAGCGACACAGATACGCAGTATTTT
>TRBJ1-1|.|12|TRBV27|.
CAMFRVDTEAFF
TGTGCCATGTTTCGTGTCGACACTGAAGCTTTCTTT
>TRBJ2-5|.|13|TRBV20-1|.
CSATGLSVETQYF
TGCAGTGCTACGGGTTTGTCGGTAGAGACCCAGTACTTC
>TRBJ1-5|.|12|TRBV28|.
CASSLPVQPQHF
TGTGCCAGCAGTTTGCCGGTTCAGCCCCAGCATTTT
>TRBJ2-3|TRBD2|15|TRBV9|many
CASSEGTTSTDTQYF
TGTGCCAGCAGCGAGGGGACTACTAGCACAGATACGCAGTATTTT
>TRBJ2-5|TRBD1|16|TRBV2|many
CASSATGTGGYGTQYF
TGTGCCAGCAGCGCCACCGGGACAGGGGGCTATGGGACCCAGTACTTC
>TRBJ1-6|.|13|TRBV6-1|few
CASSEVGNSPLHF
TGTGCCAGCAGTGAAGTGGGTAATTCACCCCTCCACTTT
>TRBJ1-1|TRBD1|14|TRBV7-2|many
CASSPQGGAEEAFF
TGTGCCAGCAGCCCTCAGGGGGGGGCCGAGGAAGCTTTCTTT
>TRBJ1-5|.|13|TRBV9|.
CASSVGWNQPQHF
TGTGCCAGCAGCGTAGGGTGGAATCAGCCCCAGCATTTT
>TRBJ2-5|TRBD1|15|TRBV6-2/TRBV6-3|.
CASSKGQKMGETQYF
TGTGCCAGCAGCAAGGGACAGAAGATGGGGGAGACCCAGTACTTC
>TRBJ1-5|.|15|TRBV28|few
CASQDPGAVSQPQHF
TGTGCCAGCCAGGACCCCGGGGCGGTCAGCCAGCCCCAGCATTTT
>TRBJ2-3|TRBD2|14|TRBV20-1|many
CSAKPSGGDDTQYF
TGCAGTGCTAAACCTAGCGGGGGGGACGATACGCAGTATTTT
>TRBJ2-2|TRBD2|20|TRBV12-3/TRBV12-4|many
CASSPRDSGRAYANTGELFF
TGTGCCAGCAGCCCCCGGGACAGCGGGAGGGCCTACGCGAACACCGGGGAGCTGTTTTTT
>TRBJ2-1|.|13|TRBV7-2|.
CASSLSRYNEQFF
TGTGCCAGCAGCCTGAGTAGGTACAATGAGCAGTTCTTC
>TRBJ1-1|.|13|TRBV12-3/TRBV12-4|few
CASRFSDGTEAFF
TGTGCCAGCAGGTTCTCGGACGGGACTGAAGCTTTCTTT
>TRBJ2-2|TRBD2|15|TRBV4-3|many
CASSRPAGGTGELFF
TGCGCCAGCAGCCGACCAGCGGGGGGTACCGGGGAGCTGTTTTTT
>TRBJ1-2|TRBD1|16|TRBV4-2|.
CASSQEGTGNNYGYTF
TGTGCCAGCAGCCAAGAGGGGACAGGGAATAACTATGGCTACACCTTC
>TRBJ2-7|TRBD1|14|TRBV30|many
CAWRYRGPSYEQYF
TGTGCCTGGAGATACAGGGGACCTTCCTACGAGCAGTACTTC
>TRBJ2-7|.|16|TRBV20-1|many
CSARDPFQGSSYEQYF
TGCAGTGCTAGAGACCCCTTCCAGGGGTCCTCCTACGAGCAGTACTTC
>TRBJ1-2|TRBD1|17|TRBV7-9|many
CASSLDRGRRLERGYTF
TGTGCCAGCAGCTTAGACAGGGGGAGGCGACTGGAGCGCGGCTACACCTTC
>TRBJ2-2|.|13|TRBV3-1|.
CASSDLNTGELFF
TGTGCCAGCAGCGATCTAAACACCGGGGAGCTGTTTTTT
>TRBJ2-5|.|15|TRBV25-1|.
CASSESTGAQETQYF
TGTGCCAGCAGTGAGTCTACAGGAGCACAAGAGACCCAGTACTTC
>TRBJ2-7|.|15|TRBV4-1|many
CASSQEASAKYEQYF
TGCGCCAGCAGCCAAGAGGCGAGTGCGAAATACGAGCAGTACTTC
>TRBJ2-2|TRBD2|13|TRBV20-1|many
CSAGGLAGGELFF
TGCAGTGCTGGTGGACTAGCGGGGGGGGAGCTGTTTTTT
>TRBJ1-4|TRBD1|13|TRBV7-2|.
CASSLSPDRVLFF
TGTGCCAGCAGCTTATCCCCAGACAGGGTTCTGTTTTTT
>TRBJ2-1|.|13|TRBV25-1|many
CASSESGTEKQFF
TGTGCCAGCAGTGAATCGGGAACGGAAAAGCAGTTCTTC
>TRBJ2-1|TRBD2|18|TRBV24-1|few
CATSDPSLLAGSGNEQFF
TGTGCCACCAGTGATCCGAGTCTTCTAGCGGGATCAGGCAATGAGCAGTTCTTC
>TRBJ2-1|.|15|TRBV28|few
CASSFVPSSYNEQFF
TGTGCCAGCAGTTTTGTTCCGAGCTCCTACAATGAGCAGTTCTTC
>TRBJ2-7|TRBD1|11|TRBV27|.
CASSTGAGQYF
TGTGCCAGCAGTACAGGGGCCGGGCAGTACTTC